The 20 T cell receptor beta chains below come from one sample, sequenced in a study of sequential checkpoint blockade in melanoma (dated by TCRdb to about 2019). Taken with the paper, the label for treatment or condition translates to: randomized to nivolumab then ipilimumab (arm A) or the reverse (arm B). Receptor amplification or capture employed the immunoSEQ multiplex PCR assay. TCRdb took over this immuneACCESS table, retaining in-frame rearrangements with V and J assigned. Such tables are incomplete; in checked studies, under half of the missing clones stem from an unresolved V gene, and the remainder is unexplained. The table for this sample lists about 29,000 clones; 70% to 85% of them were counted only once. The ten largest make up about an eighth of the sample. The sequenced sample was CD8+ T cells sorted from blood (inferred from file names), obtained from a patient given nivolumab and ipilimumab in sequence. These receptors came from a human donor with melanoma.

This rearrangement joins TRBV23-1 to TRBJ2-7; possible D gene TRBD1, 6 bases. TRBV23-1 is sorted into the ORF group, with uncertain function. The CDR3 contains 14 residues. V lost 8 bases to trimming and J lost 2 bases, with 16 bases between them. The CDR3 sequence is CASPTRGSPYEQYF. CDR3 DNA sequence: TGCGCCAGCCCCACGAGGGGGAGCCCCTACGAGCAGTACTTC.

V usage is TRBV18 and J usage is TRBJ2-2; tentatively, D is TRBD1 (6 bases). The ends were cut back, 3 bases at V and 5 bases at J, with 7 bases in the middle. The CDR3 covers 13 residues. Per germline, CDR1 KGHSH and CDR2 LQKENI. CDR3 residues: CASSPGTTGELFF. In nucleotides, the CDR3 is TGTGCCAGCTCACCCGGGACAACCGGGGAGCTGTTTTTT.

This rearrangement joins TRBV7-2 to TRBJ2-7; a weak D match, TRBD2 (5 bases). Germline V gene sequence: CDR1 SGHTA, CDR2 FQGNSA. V gave up 5 bases and J gave up 5 bases, with 13 bases separating them. The CDR3 length is 13 residues. The chain's CDR3 is CASSPTEAHEQYF. CDR3 nucleotides: TGTGCCAGCAGCCCGACGGAGGCCCACGAGCAGTACTTC.

The V gene is TRBV29-1, the J gene TRBJ2-4, with TRBD2 identical over 10 bases. Germline-derived CDR1 and CDR2 are SQVTM and ANQGSEA. V trimming: 4 bases; J trimming: 7 bases; junction bases outside the gene matches: 4. The CDR3 runs to 13 residues. CDR3 residues: CSVVAGGTNIQYF. For the CDR3, the DNA is TGCAGCGTTGTAGCGGGGGGAACGAACATTCAGTACTTC.

This clone was counted only a few times. This chain uses TRBV7-6 with TRBJ2-1, with 9 bases lining up with TRBD1. This CDR3 contains 16 residues. Germline V gives CDR1 SGHVS, CDR2 FNYEAQ. Trimming at V came to 4 bases and at J to 6 bases, leaving 10 bases not matched to a gene. The CDR3 nucleotides read TGTGCCAGCAGCTGGTCGGGACAGGGATCTGGCAATGAGCAGTTCTTC. Translated, it gives CASSWSGQGSGNEQFF.

This clone has just a few counts. The chain is built from TRBV6-5 and TRBJ2-7; TRBD1 matches at 9 bases. CDR3 size: 15 residues. V lost 0 bases and J lost 7; bases outside the gene matches: 7. Germline V gene lookup returns CDR1 MNHEY and CDR2 SVGAGI. The CDR3 DNA reads as TGTGCCAGCAGTTACTCCCGGACAGGGGCGTTGGAGCAGTACTTC. Encoded protein: CASSYSRTGALEQYF.

This chain uses TRBV10-3 with TRBJ1-2, with D possibly being TRBD1 (6 bases). Trimming stripped 7 bases from V and 6 bases from J, with 21 bases between. The germline CDR1 and CDR2 sequences are ENHRY and SYGVKD. The CDR3 has 15 amino acids. The CDR3 reads CAIKENPGAGDGYTF. CDR3 bases: TGTGCCATCAAAGAGAACCCAGGGGCGGGGGATGGCTACACCTTC.

The chain recombines TRBV4-1 with TRBJ2-5; TRBD2 might be the D (6 bases). Germline V gene data show CDR1 as MGHRA and CDR2 as YSYEKL. CDR3 length: 15 residues. V dropped 1 base and J dropped 2 bases, with 11 bases sitting between them. DNA of the CDR3: TGCGCCAGCAGCCAAGTCGGCGGGACTCAAGAGACCCAGTACTTC. Its translation is CASSQVGGTQETQYF.

The V call is TRBV5-4, the J call TRBJ2-2, with TRBD2 as a possible D gene (6 bases). The CDR3 is made up of 13 amino acids. Germline values: CDR1 SGHNT, CDR2 YYREEE (reference sequence). V lost 5 bases and J 4 bases, leaving 9 bases between the germline ends. The CDR3 nucleotides read TGTGCCAGCAGAACTAGCCCCACCGGGGAGCTGTTTTTT. Translation gives CASRTSPTGELFF. The full variable domain, with the rest looked up from reference TRBV5-4 and TRBJ2-2, is ETGVTQSPTHLIKTRGQQVTLRCSSQSGHNTVSWYQQALGQGPQFIFQYYREEENGRGNFPPRFSGLQFPNYSSELNVNALELDDSALYLCASRTSPTGELFFGEGSRLTVL.

This sequence joins TRBV30 and TRBJ2-1; 12 positions match TRBD2. CDR1 and CDR2 (germline): GTSNPN, SVGIG (reference sequence). V was pared by 1 base and J by 1 base, with 8 bases of the junction left unmatched. The CDR3 is made up of 18 amino acids. The chain's CDR3 is CAWSGELAGGLSYNEQFF. The CDR3 DNA reads as TGTGCCTGGAGTGGGGAACTAGCGGGGGGACTTTCCTACAATGAGCAGTTCTTC. The variable domain in full, completed from reference TRBV30 and TRBJ2-1, reads SQTIHQWPATLVQPVGSPLSLECTVEGTSNPNLYWYRQAAGRGLQLLFYSVGIGQISSEVPQNLSASRPQDRQFILSSKKLLLSDSGFYLCAWSGELAGGLSYNEQFFGPGTRLTVL.

The V gene is TRBV30, the J gene TRBJ1-1; D is unclear. Per germline, CDR1 GTSNPN and CDR2 SVGIG (reference sequence). This CDR3 spans 14 amino acids. V lost 2 bases, J lost 5 bases, and 15 bases lay in between. The CDR3 region is CAWSPPGSWTEAFF. The DNA for the CDR3 is TGTGCCTGGAGTCCCCCCGGGAGTTGGACTGAAGCTTTCTTT.

The chain joins TRBV19 to TRBJ2-7; 7 bases match TRBD1. V shed 4 bases, J shed 2 bases, and the junction held 5 bases outside the gene matches. The CDR3 spans 14 residues. Looked up from germline, CDR1 is LNHDA and CDR2 is SQIVND (reference sequence). The CDR3 bases are TGTGCCAGTAGTACCTCGGGGACAGCCTACGAGCAGTACTTC. Translated, it gives CASSTSGTAYEQYF.

In this sample, this clone turned up once. This sequence joins TRBV6-1 and TRBJ2-3; D ambiguous. CDR1 and CDR2 (germline): MNHNS, SASEGT. The CDR3 is 14 residues long. The V end lost 6 bases, the J end lost 1 base, and 11 bases lay between the germline ends. In DNA, the CDR3 is TGTGCCAGCAGGAAAAGACATGGCACAGATACGCAGTATTTT. Its protein is CASRKRHGTDTQYF.

The CDR3 loop is CASSLWAGYNEQFF. CDR3 in DNA: TGTGCCAGCAGTCTTTGGGCGGGCTACAATGAGCAGTTCTTC. The gene calls are TRBV6-5 and TRBJ2-1, with D maybe TRBD2 (5 bases). Germline V CDR1 and CDR2: MNHEY, SVGAGI. Trimming removed 5 bases at V and 3 bases at J, with 11 bases between. This CDR3 has 14 residues.

The chain links TRBV30 to TRBJ1-4; 8 bases fit TRBD1. The CDR3 is made up of 14 amino acids. In germline, CDR1 is GTSNPN, CDR2 SVGIG (reference sequence). Trimming cost V 3 bases and J 7 bases; bases outside gene matches: 7. The CDR3 reads CAWSQDRELEKLFF. CDR3 sequence (DNA): TGTGCCTGGAGCCAGGACAGGGAACTTGAAAAACTGTTTTTT.

CDR3 DNA: TGTGCCAGCAGCCCGGGCCTGGGGCAGGAGACCCAGTACTTC. Protein: CASSPGLGQETQYF. The genes are TRBV13 and TRBJ2-5; perhaps TRBD1 as D (5 bases). The ends were cut back, 5 bases at V and 5 bases at J, with 15 bases in the middle. Germline CDR1 is PRHDT and CDR2 is FYEKMQ (reference sequence). The CDR3 is 14 amino acids.

The V and J genes are TRBV5-5 and TRBJ2-7, with a tentative D call TRBD1 (6 bases). The CDR3 is 15 amino acids. V was cut by 1 base and J by 3 bases, with 14 bases left in between. CDR1 SGHKS and CDR2 YYEKEE come from the germline V gene (reference sequence). The CDR3 DNA sequence: TGTGCCAGCAGCTTGCCAGGGGATGGAAGCTACGAGCAGTACTTC. This gives the protein CASSLPGDGSYEQYF.

V is TRBV6-5 and J is TRBJ1-5; the D gene is possibly TRBD1 (6 bases). This CDR3 region has 14 residues. CDR1 is MNHEY, CDR2 SVGAGI, per germline. Trimming cost V 6 bases and J 6 bases, with 15 bases left between them. The CDR3 DNA follows: TGTGCCAGCAGCCATCAGGGGTTCCCTCAGCCCCAGCATTTT. This encodes CASSHQGFPQPQHF.

V and J are TRBV28 and TRBJ2-7; D is perhaps TRBD1 (6 bases). This CDR3 region has 15 residues. Per germline, CDR1 MDHEN and CDR2 SYDVKM. Trimming stripped 2 bases from V and 2 bases from J, with 13 bases between. In DNA, the CDR3 is TGTGCCAGCAGTTTAGGTCACAGGGCCCCCTACGAGCAGTACTTC. Translation gives CASSLGHRAPYEQYF.

The genes are TRBV11-2 and TRBJ2-7; the D gene is possibly TRBD2 (6 bases). V was trimmed by 3 bases and J by 2 bases, leaving 8 bases between them. The CDR3 contains 13 residues. The germline CDR1 and CDR2 sequences are SGHAT and FQNNGV. CDR3 region: CASSFGGPYEQYF. The CDR3 region has the DNA TGTGCCAGCAGCTTCGGGGGTCCCTACGAGCAGTACTTC.